This T cell receptor beta chain was captured by sequencing in a study of identical twins. Germline assignment: CDR1 SGHRS and CDR2 YFSETQ. The CDR3 runs 15 residues. V dropped 4 bases and J dropped 0 bases, with 14 bases sitting between them. There are many counts of this clonotype. TCRdb fed the 5' RACE reads into MiXCR, producing one record per CDR3 protein. The sample holds about 240,000 distinct CDR3 sequences, about 10% seen once. This clonotype was obtained from a man aged 50 to 59 in good health. The sequencing sample was made of memory T cells sorted from blood. The rearrangement joins TRBV5-1 to TRBJ2-7; D remains ambiguous. The CDR3 DNA sequence: TGCGCCAGCAGCCCCATGGGGATTAGCTCCTACGAGCAGTACTTC. Protein: CASSPMGISSYEQYF.